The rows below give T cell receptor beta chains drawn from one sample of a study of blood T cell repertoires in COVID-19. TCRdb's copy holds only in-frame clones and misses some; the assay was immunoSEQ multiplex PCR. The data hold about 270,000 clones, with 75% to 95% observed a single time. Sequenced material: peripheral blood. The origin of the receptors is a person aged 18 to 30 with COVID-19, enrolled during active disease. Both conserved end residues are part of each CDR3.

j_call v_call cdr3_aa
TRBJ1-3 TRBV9 CASSVDSSSGNTIYF
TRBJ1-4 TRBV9 CASSRQAGEKLFF
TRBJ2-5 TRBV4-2 CASSQDWEGGRETQYF
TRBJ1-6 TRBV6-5 CASSTVEGAGSPLHF
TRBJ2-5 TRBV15 CATSMYPSAGGGEETQYF
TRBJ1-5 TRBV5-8 CASSLGQGAQSQPQHF
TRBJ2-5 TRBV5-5 CASSPVPGAAGEETQYF
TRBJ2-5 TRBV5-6 CASSLPSGSQETQYF
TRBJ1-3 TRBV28 CASLSLGLGNTIYF
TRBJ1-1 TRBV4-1 CASSQVLTAASLRNTEAFF
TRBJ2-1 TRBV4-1 CASSHGQGADNEQFF
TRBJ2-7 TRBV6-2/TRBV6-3 CASSYSTSGSRYEQYF
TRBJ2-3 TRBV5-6 CASSSGQGVTDTQYF
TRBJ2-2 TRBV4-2 CASSQDAGGFTGELFF
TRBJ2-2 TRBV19 CAARESGTNTGELFF
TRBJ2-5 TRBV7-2 CASSFKGFQETQYF
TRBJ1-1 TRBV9 CASSAGGGNTEAFF
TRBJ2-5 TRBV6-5 CASTWSSAQETQYF
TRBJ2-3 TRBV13 CASSLVGLAGGTGTDTQYF
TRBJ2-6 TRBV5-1 CASSSVQGAPGANVLTF
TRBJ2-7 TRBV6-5 CASRPGLGNEQYF
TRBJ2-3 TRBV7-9 CASTVSSSRFTDTQYF
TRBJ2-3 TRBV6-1 CASSVLAPSTDTQYF
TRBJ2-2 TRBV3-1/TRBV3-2 CASSRGLARTLGGELFF
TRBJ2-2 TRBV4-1 CASSPHGAGTGELFF
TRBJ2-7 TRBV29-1 CSATTGAIYEQYF
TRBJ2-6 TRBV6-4 CASSETAGANVLTF
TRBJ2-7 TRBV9 CASSISGLPSYEQYF
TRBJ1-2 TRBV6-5 CASSYGGRGYTF
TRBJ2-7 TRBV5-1 CASSYYRTDSEQYF
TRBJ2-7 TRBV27 CASRSTRAVGAGRPYEQYF
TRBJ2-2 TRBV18 CASSPQLGGGGELFF
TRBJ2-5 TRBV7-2 CASSSSTDRYQETQYF
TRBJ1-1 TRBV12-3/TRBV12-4 CASRTDWSTEAFF
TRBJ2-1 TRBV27 CASLSLSGSDEQFF
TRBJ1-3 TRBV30 CAWTMDRVRNTIYF
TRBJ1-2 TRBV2 CASSERSHYGYTF
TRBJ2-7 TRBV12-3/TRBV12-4 CASSPGHPYEQYF
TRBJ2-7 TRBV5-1 CASRGRTSGGDEQYF
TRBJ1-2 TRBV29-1 CSVSDREVGGYTF
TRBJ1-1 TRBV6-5 CASSYGAGGPEAFF
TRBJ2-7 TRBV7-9 CASSFGTAGSYEQYF
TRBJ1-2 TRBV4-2 CASSQDFTGTGRGGYYGYTF
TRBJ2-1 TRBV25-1 CASKKLAGDEQFF